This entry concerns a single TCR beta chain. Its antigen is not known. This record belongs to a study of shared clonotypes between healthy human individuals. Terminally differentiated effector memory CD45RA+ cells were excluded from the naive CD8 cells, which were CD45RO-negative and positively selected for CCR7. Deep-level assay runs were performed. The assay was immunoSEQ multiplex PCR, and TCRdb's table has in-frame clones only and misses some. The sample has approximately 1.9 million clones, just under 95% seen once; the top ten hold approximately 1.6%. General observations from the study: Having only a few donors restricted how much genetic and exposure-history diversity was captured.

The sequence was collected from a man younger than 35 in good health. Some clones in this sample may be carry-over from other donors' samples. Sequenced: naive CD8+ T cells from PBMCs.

For the CDR3, the DNA is TGTGCCAGCGGAGGGGACAGACCTACAAACTATGGCTACACCTTC. Its translation: CASGGDRPTNYGYTF. The rearrangement joins TRBV19 to TRBJ1-2, with TRBD1 matching over 7 bases. V was clipped by 9 bases and J by 2 bases; unmatched bases: 12. This CDR3 contains 15 residues. Germline V gene data show CDR1 as LNHDA and CDR2 as SQIVND (reference sequence).